The clone carrying this TCR beta chain has a single count. The antigen remains unidentified. Germline V gene data show CDR1 as MNHEY and CDR2 as SVGAGI. This CDR3 contains 15 residues. The V end was cut by 2 bases, the J end by 1 base, with 11 bases between. These data belong to a study of shared clonotypes between healthy human individuals. Study findings and constraints: Clonotypes not shared had lower generation probabilities than those common to all four donors. Sequencing depth was expected to affect clonotype sharing among donors. Researchers sampled only blood; tissue repertoires likely differ.

CD45RO-negative, CCR7-selected cells formed the naive CD8 fraction, which excluded terminally differentiated effector memory CD45RA+ cells. Data came from immunoSEQ multiplex PCR; TCRdb stores just in-frame clones and leaves some out. The sample shows about 2.1 million clones, 90% to 95% of them seen only once. J is TRBJ1-1 and V is TRBV6-5; no definite D call. The source is a man aged 18 to 30 in good health. Some clones in this sample may be carry-over from other donors' samples. Sequencing was performed on naive CD8+ T cells from PBMCs. The CDR3 reads CASSYSDFSNTEAFF. The CDR3, as DNA: TGTGCCAGCAGTTACAGTGATTTTTCGAACACTGAAGCTTTCTTT.